This passage covers 32 T cell receptor beta chains from one sample sequenced in a study of cytomegalovirus exposure and HLA in healthy donors. Measured with immunoSEQ multiplex PCR; TCRdb has only the in-frame clones, and not every one. Here the sample spans about 360,000 clones, around 86% being singletons. What was sequenced was PBMCs. All receptors derive from a young woman in good health and CMV-seronegative.

The gene calls are TRBV5-1 and TRBJ2-7; 8 bases agree with TRBD1. This CDR3 region has 16 residues. J lost 1 base, V lost 4 bases, and 10 bases had no gene match. Germline lookup yields CDR1 SGHRS and CDR2 YFSETQ. Here the CDR3 reads CASSGSLRQGSYEQYF. CDR3 bases: TGCGCCAGCAGCGGATCGCTACGACAGGGGTCCTACGAGCAGTACTTC.

The chain has TRBV19 and TRBJ1-1; the match to TRBD1 covers 8 bases. Germline loops: CDR1 LNHDA, CDR2 SQIVND (reference sequence). V trimming: 1 base; J trimming: 1 base; junction bases outside the gene matches: 2. CDR3 size: 15 residues. In DNA form, the CDR3 reads TGTGCCAGTAGTATAGTAGGGACAGGGAACACTGAAGCTTTCTTT. This encodes CASSIVGTGNTEAFF.

Worth noting for this clone: The same CDR3 is also encoded by other DNA sequences in this sample. The V gene is TRBV27, the J gene TRBJ2-7, with a possible D match to TRBD1 (6 bases). Germline values: CDR1 MNHEY, CDR2 SMNVEV (reference sequence). V was shortened by 1 base and J by 1 base, with 8 bases between the two germline ends. This CDR3 spans 14 amino acids. CDR3 amino acids: CASSLLGQSYEQYF. In DNA form, the CDR3 reads TGTGCCAGCAGTTTATTGGGACAATCCTACGAGCAGTACTTC.

The V and J genes are TRBV27 and TRBJ2-7; 9 bases are shared with TRBD1. Looked up from germline, CDR1 is MNHEY and CDR2 is SMNVEV (reference sequence). The CDR3 is 15 amino acids. The V gene end was trimmed by 7 bases and the J gene end by 6 bases; junction bases not matched to a gene: 13. CDR3: CASKNGGTGSGEQYF. CDR3 DNA sequence: TGTGCCAGCAAAAACGGGGGGACAGGGTCAGGCGAGCAGTACTTC.

The rearrangement joins TRBV4-2 to TRBJ2-7, with TRBD1 as a possible D gene (6 bases). V dropped 4 bases and J dropped 4 bases, with 17 bases sitting between them. CDR1 is LGHNA and CDR2 is YNFKEQ in the germline V gene. The CDR3 runs to 15 residues. In nucleotides, the CDR3 is TGTGCCAGCAGCCCCCGACAGGAGAGGGGTTACGAGCAGTACTTC. Translated: CASSPRQERGYEQYF.

V gene TRBV28 combines with J gene TRBJ1-1; D is ambiguous. The V end lost 3 bases, the J end lost 1 base, and 9 bases lay between the germline ends. Germline loops: CDR1 MDHEN, CDR2 SYDVKM. This CDR3 comprises 14 residues. The DNA for the CDR3 is TGTGCCAGCAGTTTCTACAGTGGGAACACTGAAGCTTTCTTT. Protein sequence: CASSFYSGNTEAFF.

This clone appeared a few times. This chain uses TRBV6-5 with TRBJ1-2; the D is unclear. CDR1 and CDR2 from the germline V gene are MNHEY and SVGAGI. The CDR3 spans 12 residues. Deletions cut 2 bases from V and 3 bases from J, with 4 bases between. The CDR3 here is CASSYADYGYTF. CDR3 in DNA: TGTGCCAGCAGTTACGCGGACTATGGCTACACCTTC.

V and J are TRBV4-1 and TRBJ2-1, with TRBD2 matching 9 bases. The CDR3 totals 16 residues. Germline lookup yields CDR1 MGHRA and CDR2 YSYEKL. The J segment lost 2 bases and the V segment lost 5 bases, leaving 7 bases of the junction unmatched. CDR3 nucleotide sequence: TGCGCCAGCAGCTCTTTAGCGGGGGCAACCTACAATGAGCAGTTCTTC. It yields the protein CASSSLAGATYNEQFF.

V is TRBV27 and J is TRBJ2-1; TRBD1 aligns across 10 bases. CDR3 size: 17 residues. V gave up 2 bases and J gave up 5 bases; unmatched junction bases: 9. CDR1 is MNHEY and CDR2 is SMNVEV in the germline V gene (reference sequence). CDR3 region: CASSLRTGQGPNNEQFF. The CDR3 nucleotides read TGTGCCAGCAGTTTAAGAACGGGACAGGGGCCGAACAATGAGCAGTTCTTC.

CDR3 residues: CASRQGSVVSGELFF. CDR3 in DNA: TGTGCCAGCAGGCAGGGGTCTGTGGTCTCCGGGGAGCTGTTTTTT. The chain joins TRBV6-1 to TRBJ2-2; D possibly corresponds to TRBD1 (6 bases). Germline assignment: CDR1 MNHNS and CDR2 SASEGT. This CDR3 spans 15 amino acids. Trimming removed 6 bases at V and 6 bases at J, with 17 bases between.

The chain joins TRBV6-5 to TRBJ1-1; D is possibly TRBD1 (5 bases). The V gene lost 7 bases and the J gene lost 0 bases, with 12 bases spanning the gap. The CDR3 is 14 amino acids. Per germline, CDR1 MNHEY and CDR2 SVGAGI. The CDR3 sequence is CASMGGLLNTEAFF. DNA of the CDR3: TGTGCCAGCATGGGGGGATTATTGAACACTGAAGCTTTCTTT.

The J gene is TRBJ1-2, the V gene TRBV5-8, with 12 bases matching TRBD1. With 2 bases clipped from V and 4 bases from J, the junction kept 9 bases outside the gene matches. CDR3 length: 17 residues. CDR1 SGHTS and CDR2 YDEGEE come from the germline V gene. The CDR3 bases are TGTGCCAGCAGCTTAAACATCGGGACAGGGGGCGGCTATGGCTACACCTTC. It specifies CASSLNIGTGGGYGYTF. The full variable domain, its missing parts supplied by reference TRBV5-8 and TRBJ1-2, is EAGVTQSPTHLIKTRGQQATLRCSPISGHTSVYWYQQALGLGLQFLLWYDEGEERNRGNFPPRFSGRQFPNYSSELNVNALELEDSALYLCASSLNIGTGGGYGYTFGSGTRLTVV.

The chain employs TRBV29-1 and TRBJ1-4; a possible D gene is TRBD1 (6 bases). In germline, CDR1 is SQVTM, CDR2 ANQGSEA. The CDR3 extends over 15 amino acids. Trimming pared 4 bases from V and 1 base from J, leaving 13 bases between. CDR3 in DNA: TGCAGCGTTGTAAAGGGGGAGGGAACTAATGAAAAACTGTTTTTT. This translates into CSVVKGEGTNEKLFF.

The chain has TRBV7-6 and TRBJ2-2; 7 bases fit TRBD2. V shed 5 bases, J shed 0 bases, and the junction held 6 bases outside the gene matches. This CDR3 has 16 amino acids. Germline values: CDR1 SGHVS, CDR2 FNYEAQ. The CDR3 protein is CASSLRSGTNTGELFF. The CDR3 coding sequence is TGTGCCAGCAGCCTCAGAAGCGGGACGAACACCGGGGAGCTGTTTTTT.

Note on this clone: Other DNA sequences from this sample encode an identical CDR3 as well. The chain uses TRBV27 and TRBJ2-7; 8 bases match TRBD1. Trimming removed 6 bases from V and 2 bases from J; junction bases left unmatched: 3. CDR3 size: 13 residues. The germline V gene encodes CDR1 MNHEY and CDR2 SMNVEV (reference sequence). CDR3 sequence reads: CASRRTGTYEQYF. In nucleotides, the CDR3 is TGTGCCAGCAGGAGGACAGGGACCTACGAGCAGTACTTC.

V usage is TRBV30 and J usage is TRBJ2-2, with 7 positions matching TRBD1. V shed 0 bases, J shed 4 bases, and the junction held 11 bases outside the gene matches. The CDR3 is made up of 17 amino acids. Germline V gene sequence: CDR1 GTSNPN, CDR2 SVGIG (reference sequence). The CDR3 sequence is CAWSVSRGNIRTGELFF. The CDR3 DNA reads TGTGCCTGGAGTGTATCCAGGGGGAACATCCGCACCGGGGAGCTGTTTTTT.

This rearrangement joins TRBV28 to TRBJ2-6; D perhaps matches TRBD1 (6 bases). Germline V lookup: CDR1 MDHEN, CDR2 SYDVKM. Trimming shortened V by 6 bases and J by 0 bases, and 9 bases separated the two germline ends. The CDR3 consists of 15 residues. The CDR3 region has the DNA TGTGCCAGCAGCACAGGGCGCTCTGGGGCCAACGTCCTGACTTTC. Its translation is CASSTGRSGANVLTF.

The V and J genes are TRBV6-5 and TRBJ1-2; 9 bases match TRBD1. Unmatched junction bases numbered 6, after V lost 0 bases and J lost 4 bases. CDR1 and CDR2 (germline): MNHEY, SVGAGI. The CDR3 runs to 16 residues. In nucleotides, the CDR3 is TGTGCCAGCAGTTACTCCACCGGGACAGGGACCTATGGCTACACCTTC. The encoded protein is CASSYSTGTGTYGYTF.

The chain joins TRBV28 to TRBJ2-5; 7 bases align to TRBD1. Germline values: CDR1 MDHEN, CDR2 SYDVKM. The CDR3 runs to 14 residues. Unmatched junction bases numbered 3, after V lost 3 bases and J lost 2 bases. The CDR3 DNA is TGTGCCAGCAGTTTTGGACAGGTACAAGAGACCCAGTACTTC. It specifies CASSFGQVQETQYF.

The chain is built from TRBV6-6 and TRBJ2-1; D unresolved. V was pared by 2 bases and J by 6 bases, with 5 bases between. Germline values: CDR1 MNHNY, CDR2 SVGAGI (reference sequence). The length of the CDR3 is 12 residues. CDR3 nucleotide sequence: TGTGCCAGCAGTTACGCGCGCAATGAGCAGTTCTTC. It yields the protein CASSYARNEQFF.

The chain couples TRBV6-4 to TRBJ2-2; perhaps TRBD1 as D (5 bases). CDR1 and CDR2 (germline): MRHNA, SNTAGT. The V end lost 4 bases, the J end lost 7 bases, and 7 bases lay between the germline ends. The CDR3 has 12 amino acids. As DNA, the CDR3 is TGTGCCAGCAGTGTCACAGGCGGGGAGCTGTTTTTT. Translation gives CASSVTGGELFF.

The V call is TRBV7-8, the J call TRBJ2-5, with D tentatively TRBD2 (5 bases). The CDR3 has 12 amino acids. CDR1 is SGHVS, CDR2 FQNEAQ, per germline. The germline V and J ends were trimmed by 4 bases and 4 bases, with 7 bases remaining between them. The CDR3 region is CASSSGVETQYF. In nucleotides, the CDR3 is TGTGCCAGCAGCTCCGGGGTAGAGACCCAGTACTTC.

This chain connects TRBV19 to TRBJ2-2, with TRBD1 as a possible D gene (5 bases). Germline V gene data show CDR1 as LNHDA and CDR2 as SQIVND (reference sequence). The V end was cut by 6 bases, the J end by 2 bases, with 16 bases between. The CDR3 spans 16 residues. The CDR3 loop is CASSLRQTQNTGELFF. CDR3 DNA: TGTGCCAGTAGCCTCCGACAGACCCAAAACACCGGGGAGCTGTTTTTT.

The rearrangement joins TRBV7-6 to TRBJ2-2, with 8 bases identical to TRBD2. After removal of 2 bases from V and 5 bases from J, the junction contained 13 bases not matched to a gene. This CDR3 has 18 residues. Germline CDR1 reads SGHVS; CDR2 reads FNYEAQ. CDR3 in amino acids: CASSLRTGLAPRTGELFF. The CDR3 bases are TGTGCCAGCAGCTTAAGAACAGGACTAGCCCCGAGAACCGGGGAGCTGTTTTTT.

The chain combines TRBV2 with TRBJ1-2; 8 nucleotides line up with TRBD1. CDR1 is SNHLY, CDR2 FYNNEI, per germline. Trimming removed 7 bases from V and 3 bases from J; junction bases left unmatched: 16. CDR3 size: 17 residues. CDR3 nucleotide sequence: TGTGCCAGCAACGTCGACAGGGGCCCCCTCTTGGACTATGGCTACACCTTC. It is translated as CASNVDRGPLLDYGYTF.

The rearrangement links TRBV18 to TRBJ2-1; D perhaps matches TRBD2 (6 bases). V shed 2 bases and J shed 2 bases, with 7 bases lying between them. CDR3 length: 14 amino acids. Germline CDR1 reads KGHSH; CDR2 reads LQKENI. The CDR3 here is CASSPAGTYNEQFF. CDR3 DNA sequence: TGTGCCAGCTCACCAGCGGGAACCTACAATGAGCAGTTCTTC.

V and J are TRBV4-1 and TRBJ1-2, with TRBD1 identical over 9 bases. The CDR3 is 15 residues long. Germline assignment: CDR1 MGHRA and CDR2 YSYEKL. V lost 0 bases, J lost 8 bases, and 7 bases stayed unmatched. The CDR3 loop reads CASSQDAQGAQGYTF. The CDR3, as DNA: TGCGCCAGCAGCCAAGATGCACAGGGGGCCCAGGGCTACACCTTC.

The genes are TRBV6-1 and TRBJ1-3, with D perhaps matching TRBD1 (6 bases). There are 15 residues in the CDR3. Looked up from germline, CDR1 is MNHNS and CDR2 is SASEGT. V gave up 3 bases and J gave up 0 bases, with 9 bases separating them. The CDR3 spells CASSDGGYSGNTIYF. For the CDR3, the DNA is TGTGCCAGCAGTGATGGGGGCTACTCTGGAAACACCATATATTTT.

This clone was counted once. The rearrangement joins TRBV2 to TRBJ1-1; D gene uncertain. Germline V gene data show CDR1 as SNHLY and CDR2 as FYNNEI. The CDR3 runs to 14 residues. The ends were cut back, 8 bases at V and 2 bases at J, with 15 bases in the middle. CDR3 residues: CASGPIRRNTEAFF. The CDR3 coding sequence is TGTGCCAGCGGCCCGATCCGGAGAAACACTGAAGCTTTCTTT.

This clone was seen once. The rearrangement uses TRBV27 and TRBJ1-4, with 7 bases matching TRBD1. The CDR3 extends over 16 amino acids. The V gene end was trimmed by 4 bases and the J gene end by 3 bases; junction bases not matched to a gene: 8. CDR1 is MNHEY and CDR2 is SMNVEV in the germline V gene (reference sequence). The CDR3 coding sequence is TGTGCCAGCAGTTCAACAGGGGAACGAGCTAATGAAAAACTGTTTTTT. It translates to CASSSTGERANEKLFF.

CDR3 amino acids: CASGAAANTGELFF. The CDR3 DNA sequence: TGCGCCAGTGGGGCGGCCGCGAACACCGGGGAGCTGTTTTTT. The chain has TRBV4-1 and TRBJ2-2; a weak D match, TRBD1 (5 bases). With 9 bases removed from V and 0 bases from J, the gap between germline ends came to 11 bases. The CDR3 is made up of 14 amino acids. Per germline, CDR1 MGHRA and CDR2 YSYEKL.

DNA for the CDR3: TGTGCCAGCAGCTTAGGGCGGGAAGGGCCTTCGGGCAATGAGCAGTTCTTC. This encodes CASSLGREGPSGNEQFF. The V and J genes are TRBV7-8 and TRBJ2-1; maybe TRBD2 (6 bases). V was pared by 1 base and J by 6 bases, with 19 bases between. Germline V lookup: CDR1 SGHVS, CDR2 FQNEAQ. The CDR3 has 17 residues.